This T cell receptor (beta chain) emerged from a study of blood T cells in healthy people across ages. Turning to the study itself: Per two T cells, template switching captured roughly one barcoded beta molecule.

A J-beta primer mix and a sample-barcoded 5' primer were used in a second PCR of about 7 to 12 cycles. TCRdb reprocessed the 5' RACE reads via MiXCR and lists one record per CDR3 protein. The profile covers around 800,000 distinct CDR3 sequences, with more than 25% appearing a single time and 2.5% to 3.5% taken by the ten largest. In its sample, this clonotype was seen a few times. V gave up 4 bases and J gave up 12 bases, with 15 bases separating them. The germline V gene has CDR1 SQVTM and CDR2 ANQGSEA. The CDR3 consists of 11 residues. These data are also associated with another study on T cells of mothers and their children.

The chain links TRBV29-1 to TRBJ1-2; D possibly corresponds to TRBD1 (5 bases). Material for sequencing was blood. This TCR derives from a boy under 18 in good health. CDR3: CSVGAGEGHTF. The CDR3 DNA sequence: TGCAGCGTTGGTGCGGGGGAGGGCCACACCTTC.